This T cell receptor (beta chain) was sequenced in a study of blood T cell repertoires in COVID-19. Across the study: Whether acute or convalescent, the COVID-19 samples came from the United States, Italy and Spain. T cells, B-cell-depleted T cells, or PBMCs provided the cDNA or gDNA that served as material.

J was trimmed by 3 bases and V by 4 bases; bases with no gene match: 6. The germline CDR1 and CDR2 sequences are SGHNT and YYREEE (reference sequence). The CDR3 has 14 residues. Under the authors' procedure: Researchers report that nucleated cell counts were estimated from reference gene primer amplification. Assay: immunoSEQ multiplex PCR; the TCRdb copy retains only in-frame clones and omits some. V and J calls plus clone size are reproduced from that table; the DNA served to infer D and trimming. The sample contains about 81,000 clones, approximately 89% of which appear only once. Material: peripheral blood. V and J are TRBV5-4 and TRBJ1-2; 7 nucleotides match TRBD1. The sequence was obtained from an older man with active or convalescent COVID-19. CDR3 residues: CASSHGQVDYGYTF. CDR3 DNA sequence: TGTGCCAGCAGCCATGGACAGGTTGACTATGGCTACACCTTC.